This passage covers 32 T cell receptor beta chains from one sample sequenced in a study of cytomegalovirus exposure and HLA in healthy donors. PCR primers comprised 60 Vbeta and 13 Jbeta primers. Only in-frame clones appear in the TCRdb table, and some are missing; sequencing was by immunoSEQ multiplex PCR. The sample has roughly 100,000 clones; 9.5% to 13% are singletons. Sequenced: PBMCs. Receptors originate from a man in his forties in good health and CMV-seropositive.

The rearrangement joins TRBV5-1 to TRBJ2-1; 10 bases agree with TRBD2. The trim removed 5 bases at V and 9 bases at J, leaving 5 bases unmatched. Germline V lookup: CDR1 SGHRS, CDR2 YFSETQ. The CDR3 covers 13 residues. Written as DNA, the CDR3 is TGCGCCAGCAGGGCTAGCGGGAGTAGTGAGCAGTTCTTC. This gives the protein CASRASGSSEQFF.

CDR3 sequence (DNA): TGTGCCAGCAGCTCCCGGACAGGGGATAAAAAACTGTTTTTT. Its protein product is CASSSRTGDKKLFF. The rearrangement links TRBV7-2 to TRBJ1-4, with TRBD1 matching 9 bases. CDR1 and CDR2 (germline): SGHTA, FQGNSA. With 4 bases clipped from V and 9 bases from J, the junction kept 6 bases outside the gene matches. The CDR3 is made up of 14 amino acids.

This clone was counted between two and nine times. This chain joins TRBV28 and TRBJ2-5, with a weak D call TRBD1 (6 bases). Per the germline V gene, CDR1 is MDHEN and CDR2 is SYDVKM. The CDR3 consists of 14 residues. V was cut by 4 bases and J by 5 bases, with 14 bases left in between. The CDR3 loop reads CASSSTGLAETQYF. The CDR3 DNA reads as TGTGCCAGCAGTTCTACAGGGCTCGCCGAGACCCAGTACTTC.

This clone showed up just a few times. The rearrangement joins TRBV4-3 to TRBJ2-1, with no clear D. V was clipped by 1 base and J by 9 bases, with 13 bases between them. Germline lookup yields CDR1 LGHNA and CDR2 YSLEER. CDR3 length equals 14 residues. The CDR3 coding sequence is TGCGCCAGCAGCCAAGCCCCAGCCCGCGGTGAGCAGTTCTTC. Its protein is CASSQAPARGEQFF.

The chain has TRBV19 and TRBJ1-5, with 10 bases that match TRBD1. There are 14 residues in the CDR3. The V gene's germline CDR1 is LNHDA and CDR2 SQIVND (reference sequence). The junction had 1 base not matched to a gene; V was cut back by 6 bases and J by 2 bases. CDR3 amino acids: CASRDRGGNQPQHF. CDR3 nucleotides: TGTGCCAGTAGGGACAGGGGGGGCAATCAGCCCCAGCATTTT.

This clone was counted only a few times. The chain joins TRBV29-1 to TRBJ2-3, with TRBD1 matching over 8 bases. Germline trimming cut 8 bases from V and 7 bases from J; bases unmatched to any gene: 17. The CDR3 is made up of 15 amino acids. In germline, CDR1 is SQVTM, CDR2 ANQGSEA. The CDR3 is CSTNLGTGGINTQYF. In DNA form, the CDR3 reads TGCAGCACCAATCTCGGGACAGGCGGAATTAATACGCAGTATTTT.

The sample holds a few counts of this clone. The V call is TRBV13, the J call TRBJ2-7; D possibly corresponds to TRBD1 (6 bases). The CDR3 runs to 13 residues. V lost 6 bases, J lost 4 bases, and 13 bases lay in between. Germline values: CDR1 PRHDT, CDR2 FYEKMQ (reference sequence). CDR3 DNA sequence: TGTGCCAGCAGGCGTACAGGGTGGTACGAGCAGTACTTC. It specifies CASRRTGWYEQYF.

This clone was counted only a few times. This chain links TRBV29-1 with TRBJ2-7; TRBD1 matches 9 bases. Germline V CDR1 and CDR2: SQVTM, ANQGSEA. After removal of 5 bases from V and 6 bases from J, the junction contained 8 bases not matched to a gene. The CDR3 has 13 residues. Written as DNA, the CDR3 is TGCAGCGTTTTTGGGACAGGGAGTTTCGAGCAGTACTTC. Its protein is CSVFGTGSFEQYF.

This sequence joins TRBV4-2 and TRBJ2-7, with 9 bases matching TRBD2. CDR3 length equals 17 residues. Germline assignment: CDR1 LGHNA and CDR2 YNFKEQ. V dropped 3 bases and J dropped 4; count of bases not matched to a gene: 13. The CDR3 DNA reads TGTGCCAGCAGCCACAAGACTAGCGGCCATGTCAGTTACGAGCAGTACTTC. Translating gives CASSHKTSGHVSYEQYF.

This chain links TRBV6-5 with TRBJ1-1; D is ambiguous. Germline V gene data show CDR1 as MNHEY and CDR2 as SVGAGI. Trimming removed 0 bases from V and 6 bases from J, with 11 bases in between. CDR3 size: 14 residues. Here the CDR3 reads CASSYSSGIAEAFF. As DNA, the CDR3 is TGTGCCAGCAGTTACTCTTCGGGTATAGCTGAAGCTTTCTTT.

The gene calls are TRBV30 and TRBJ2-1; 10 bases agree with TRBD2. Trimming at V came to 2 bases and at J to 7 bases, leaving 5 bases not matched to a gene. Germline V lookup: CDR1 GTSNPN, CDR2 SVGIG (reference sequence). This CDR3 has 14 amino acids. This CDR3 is CAWSSSGRGNEQFF. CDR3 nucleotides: TGTGCCTGGAGTTCTAGCGGGAGAGGGAATGAGCAGTTCTTC.

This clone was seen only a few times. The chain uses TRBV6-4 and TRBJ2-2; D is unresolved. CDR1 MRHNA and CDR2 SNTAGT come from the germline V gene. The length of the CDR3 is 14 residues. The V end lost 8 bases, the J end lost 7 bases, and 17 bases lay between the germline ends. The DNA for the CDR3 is TGTGCCAGCGGCACGACTCCCGAAAGCGGGGAGCTGTTTTTT. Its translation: CASGTTPESGELFF.

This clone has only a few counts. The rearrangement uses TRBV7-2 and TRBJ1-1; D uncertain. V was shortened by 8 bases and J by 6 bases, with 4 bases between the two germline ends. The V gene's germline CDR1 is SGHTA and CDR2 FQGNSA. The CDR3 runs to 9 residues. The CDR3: CASGPEAFF. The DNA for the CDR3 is TGTGCCAGCGGCCCTGAAGCTTTCTTT. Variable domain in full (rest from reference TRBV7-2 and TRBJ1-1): GAGVSQSPSNKVTEKGKDVELRCDPISGHTALYWYRQSLGQGLEFLIYFQGNSAPDKSGLPSDRFSAERTGGSVSTLTIQRTQQEDSAVYLCASGPEAFFGQGTRLTVV.

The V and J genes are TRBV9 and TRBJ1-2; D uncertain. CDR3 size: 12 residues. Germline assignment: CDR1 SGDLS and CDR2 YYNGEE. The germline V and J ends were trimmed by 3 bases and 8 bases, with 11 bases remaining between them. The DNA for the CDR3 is TGTGCCAGCAGCGGGAGCTCTAAAGGCTACACCTTC. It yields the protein CASSGSSKGYTF.

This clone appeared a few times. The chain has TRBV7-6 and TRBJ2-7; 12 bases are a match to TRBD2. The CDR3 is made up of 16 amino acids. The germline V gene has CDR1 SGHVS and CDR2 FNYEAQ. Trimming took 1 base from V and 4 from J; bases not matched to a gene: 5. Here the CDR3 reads CASSLGGLAGQYEQYF. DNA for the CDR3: TGTGCCAGCAGCTTAGGCGGACTAGCGGGACAATACGAGCAGTACTTC.

CDR3 in amino acids: CSVAPDTATNEKLFF. For the CDR3, the DNA is TGCAGCGTTGCCCCGGACACAGCAACTAATGAAAAACTGTTTTTT. This chain links TRBV29-1 with TRBJ1-4, with TRBD1 as a possible D gene (5 bases). The germline V gene has CDR1 SQVTM and CDR2 ANQGSEA. With 4 bases removed from V and 0 bases from J, the gap between germline ends came to 12 bases. This CDR3 region has 15 residues.

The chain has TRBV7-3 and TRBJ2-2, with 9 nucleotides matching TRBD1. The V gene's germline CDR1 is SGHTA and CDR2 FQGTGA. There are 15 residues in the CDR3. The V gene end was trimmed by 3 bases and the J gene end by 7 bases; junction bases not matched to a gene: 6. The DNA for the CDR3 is TGTGCCAGCAGCTTCGGGACAGGGCATGGCGGGGAGCTGTTTTTT. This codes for CASSFGTGHGGELFF.

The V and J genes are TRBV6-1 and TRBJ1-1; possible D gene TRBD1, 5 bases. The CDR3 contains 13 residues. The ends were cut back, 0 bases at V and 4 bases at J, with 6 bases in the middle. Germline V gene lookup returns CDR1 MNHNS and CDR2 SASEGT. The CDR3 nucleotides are TGTGCCAGCAGTGAAGCAACAGGCACTGAAGCTTTCTTT. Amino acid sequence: CASSEATGTEAFF.

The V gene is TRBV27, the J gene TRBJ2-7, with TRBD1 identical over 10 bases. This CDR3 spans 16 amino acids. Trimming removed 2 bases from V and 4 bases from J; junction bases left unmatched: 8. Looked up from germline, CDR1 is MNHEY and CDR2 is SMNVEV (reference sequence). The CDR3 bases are TGTGCCAGCAGTTTAGTCCCGACAGGGGGCTCTTACGAGCAGTACTTC. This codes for CASSLVPTGGSYEQYF.

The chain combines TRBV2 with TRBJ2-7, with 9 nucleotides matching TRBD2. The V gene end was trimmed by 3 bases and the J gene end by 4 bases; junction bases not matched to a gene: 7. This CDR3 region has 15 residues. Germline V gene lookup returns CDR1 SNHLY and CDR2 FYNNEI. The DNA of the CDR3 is TGTGCCAGCAGTGATTTGCGGGAGGGAAAGTACGAGCAGTACTTC. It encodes CASSDLREGKYEQYF.

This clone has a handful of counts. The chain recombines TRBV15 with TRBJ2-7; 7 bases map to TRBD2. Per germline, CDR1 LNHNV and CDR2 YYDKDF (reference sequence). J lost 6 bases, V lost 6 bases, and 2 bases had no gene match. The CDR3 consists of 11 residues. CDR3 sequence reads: CATSPGGEQYF. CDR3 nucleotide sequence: TGTGCCACCAGTCCGGGAGGCGAGCAGTACTTC.

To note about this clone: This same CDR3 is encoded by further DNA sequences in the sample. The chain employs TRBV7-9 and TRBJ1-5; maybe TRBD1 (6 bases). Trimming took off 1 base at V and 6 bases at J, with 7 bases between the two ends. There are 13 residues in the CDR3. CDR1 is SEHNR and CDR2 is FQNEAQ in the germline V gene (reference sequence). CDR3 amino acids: CASSLGQVQPQHF. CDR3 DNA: TGTGCCAGCAGCTTAGGACAGGTTCAGCCCCAGCATTTT. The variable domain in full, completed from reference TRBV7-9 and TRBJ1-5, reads DTGVSQNPRHKITKRGQNVTFRCDPISEHNRLYWYRQTLGQGPEFLTYFQNEAQLEKSRLLSDRFSAERPKGSFSTLEIQRTEQGDSAMYLCASSLGQVQPQHFGDGTRLSIL.

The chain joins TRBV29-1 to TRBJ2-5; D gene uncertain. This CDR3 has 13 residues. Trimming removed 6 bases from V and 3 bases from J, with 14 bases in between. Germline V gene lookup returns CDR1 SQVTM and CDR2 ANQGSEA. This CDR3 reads CSVVLGKKETQYF. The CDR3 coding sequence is TGCAGCGTAGTGCTAGGCAAGAAAGAGACCCAGTACTTC.

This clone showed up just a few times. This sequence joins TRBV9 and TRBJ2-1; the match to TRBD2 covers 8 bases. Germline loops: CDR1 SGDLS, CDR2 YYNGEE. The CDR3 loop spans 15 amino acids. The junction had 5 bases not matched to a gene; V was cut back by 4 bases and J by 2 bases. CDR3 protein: CASSTGGDAYNEQFF. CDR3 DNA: TGTGCCAGCAGCACGGGGGGGGATGCCTACAATGAGCAGTTCTTC.

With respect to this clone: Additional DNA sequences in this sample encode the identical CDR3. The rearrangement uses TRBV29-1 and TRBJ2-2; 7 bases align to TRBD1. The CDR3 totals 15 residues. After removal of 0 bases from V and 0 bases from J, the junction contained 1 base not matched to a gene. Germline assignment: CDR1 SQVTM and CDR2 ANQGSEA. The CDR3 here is CSVEDGTANTGELFF. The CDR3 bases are TGCAGCGTTGAAGATGGGACAGCGAACACCGGGGAGCTGTTTTTT.

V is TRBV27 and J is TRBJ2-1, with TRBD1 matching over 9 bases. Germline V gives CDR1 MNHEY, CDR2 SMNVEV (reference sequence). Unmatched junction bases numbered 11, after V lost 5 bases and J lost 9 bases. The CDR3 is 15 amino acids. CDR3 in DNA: TGTGCCAGCAGTCCACTGACAGGGGGAAGGGTTGAGCAGTTCTTC. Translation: CASSPLTGGRVEQFF.

The CDR3: CASSSGWAQGHNSPLHF. CDR3 nucleotides: TGTGCCAGCAGCTCTGGGTGGGCTCAGGGGCATAATTCACCCCTCCACTTT. This chain connects TRBV7-9 to TRBJ1-6; weak D call: TRBD1 (6 bases). CDR1 and CDR2 (germline): SEHNR, FQNEAQ (reference sequence). The CDR3 has 17 residues. V lost 4 bases and J lost 5, with 18 bases in between.

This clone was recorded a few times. The CDR3 DNA sequence: TGTGCCACCAGTCCAAGGAGGATTTCTGGAAACACCATATATTTT. Protein: CATSPRRISGNTIYF. The chain has TRBV15 and TRBJ1-3; D gene uncertain. The CDR3 consists of 15 residues. The germline gives CDR1 LNHNV, CDR2 YYDKDF (reference sequence). Trimming took 6 bases from V and 1 from J, leaving 13 bases between them.

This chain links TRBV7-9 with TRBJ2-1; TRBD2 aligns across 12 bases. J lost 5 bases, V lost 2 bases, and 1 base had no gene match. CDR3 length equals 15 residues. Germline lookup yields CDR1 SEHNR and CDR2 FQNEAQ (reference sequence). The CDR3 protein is CASSLRTSGNNEQFF. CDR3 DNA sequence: TGTGCCAGCAGCTTACGGACTAGCGGGAACAATGAGCAGTTCTTC.

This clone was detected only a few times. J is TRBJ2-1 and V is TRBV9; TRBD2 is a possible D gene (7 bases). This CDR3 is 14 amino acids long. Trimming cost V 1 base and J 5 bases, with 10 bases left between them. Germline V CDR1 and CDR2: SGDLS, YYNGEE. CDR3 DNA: TGTGCCAGCAGCGTAAGCGGGACACACAATGAGCAGTTCTTC. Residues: CASSVSGTHNEQFF.

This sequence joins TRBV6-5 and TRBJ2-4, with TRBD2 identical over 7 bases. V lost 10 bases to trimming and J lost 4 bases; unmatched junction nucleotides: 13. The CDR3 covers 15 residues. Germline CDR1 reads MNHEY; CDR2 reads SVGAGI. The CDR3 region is CATQILGLPKNIQYF. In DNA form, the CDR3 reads TGTGCCACCCAAATCTTGGGACTACCTAAAAACATTCAGTACTTC.

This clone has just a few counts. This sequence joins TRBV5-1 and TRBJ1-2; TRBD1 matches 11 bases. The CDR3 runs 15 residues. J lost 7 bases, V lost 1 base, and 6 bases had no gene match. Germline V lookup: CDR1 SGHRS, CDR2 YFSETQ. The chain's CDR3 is CASSLSGQGAIGYTF. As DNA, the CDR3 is TGCGCCAGCAGCTTGTCCGGACAGGGGGCTATTGGCTACACCTTC.